The next 4 T cell receptor beta chains were all read from a single sample in a study of blood T cell repertoires in COVID-19. Generated by immunoSEQ multiplex PCR, the TCRdb table keeps only in-frame clones and is missing some. The profile shows 200,000 or so clones, about 82% of them singletons. What was sequenced was peripheral blood. These receptors were obtained from a woman of 80 years or more with acute or convalescent COVID-19.

The gene calls are TRBV9 and TRBJ2-2, with 12 bases that match TRBD1. The CDR3 has 16 amino acids. V was clipped by 3 bases and J by 4 bases; unmatched bases: 4. Looked up from germline, CDR1 is SGDLS and CDR2 is YYNGEE. The CDR3 coding sequence is TGTGCCAGCAGCGCGGGACAGGGGGCCTCCACCGGGGAGCTGTTTTTT. Translated, it gives CASSAGQGASTGELFF.

The J gene is TRBJ2-3, the V gene TRBV9; 8 bases are shared with TRBD2. V shed 4 bases, J shed 2 bases, and the junction held 9 bases outside the gene matches. The CDR3 has 16 residues. CDR1 and CDR2 (germline): SGDLS, YYNGEE. The CDR3 here is CASSLHSGEPTDTQYF. The CDR3 nucleotides are TGTGCCAGCAGCCTCCATAGCGGGGAGCCCACAGATACGCAGTATTTT. The full variable domain, completed using reference TRBV9 and TRBJ2-3, is DSGVTQTPKHLITATGQRVTLRCSPRSGDLSVYWYQQSLDQGLQFLIQYYNGEERAKGNILERFSAQQFPDLHSELNLSSLELGDSALYFCASSLHSGEPTDTQYFGPGTRLTVL.

Concerning this clone: This specimen includes other DNA sequences encoding the same CDR3. The chain has TRBV6-5 and TRBJ1-2; tentatively, D is TRBD1 (6 bases). Germline V lookup: CDR1 MNHEY, CDR2 SVGAGI. V lost 6 bases and J 3 bases, leaving 11 bases between the germline ends. The CDR3 consists of 13 residues. The CDR3 loop is CASRMTGDYGYTF. The CDR3, as DNA: TGTGCCAGCAGGATGACAGGAGACTATGGCTACACCTTC.

The V and J genes are TRBV28 and TRBJ1-5; TRBD1 might be the D (6 bases). This CDR3 contains 16 residues. Germline V CDR1 and CDR2: MDHEN, SYDVKM. V dropped 5 bases and J dropped 6 bases, with 20 bases sitting between them. CDR3 bases: TGTGCCAGCAGTCCTCGCGGCAGGGGAGGGAGTCAGCCCCAGCATTTT. This gives the protein CASSPRGRGGSQPQHF.